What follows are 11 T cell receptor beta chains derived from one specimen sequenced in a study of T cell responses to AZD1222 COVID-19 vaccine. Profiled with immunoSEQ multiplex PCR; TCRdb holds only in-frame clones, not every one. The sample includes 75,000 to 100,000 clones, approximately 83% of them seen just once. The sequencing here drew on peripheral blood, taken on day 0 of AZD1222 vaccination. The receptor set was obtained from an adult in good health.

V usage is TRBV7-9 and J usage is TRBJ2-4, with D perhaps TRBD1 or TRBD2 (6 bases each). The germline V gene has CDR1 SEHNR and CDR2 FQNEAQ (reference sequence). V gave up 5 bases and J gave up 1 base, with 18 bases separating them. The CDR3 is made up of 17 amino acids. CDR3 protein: CASSPLGGIAAKNIQYF. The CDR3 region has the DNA TGTGCCAGCAGCCCCCTAGGGGGGATAGCGGCCAAAAACATTCAGTACTTC.

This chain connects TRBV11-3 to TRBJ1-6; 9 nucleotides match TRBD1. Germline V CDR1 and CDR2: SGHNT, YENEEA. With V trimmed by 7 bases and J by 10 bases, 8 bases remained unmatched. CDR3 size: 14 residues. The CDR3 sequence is CASTSGTGISPLHF. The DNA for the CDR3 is TGTGCCAGCACCAGTGGGACAGGGATCTCACCCCTCCACTTT.

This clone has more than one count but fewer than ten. Here the CDR3 DNA reads TGTGCCAGCAGCCAAAAGAGGACAGGGAACCGTTCTGAAGCTTTCTTT. It translates to CASSQKRTGNRSEAFF. The chain recombines TRBV3-1 (or the pseudogene TRBV3-2) with TRBJ1-1; 8 bases map to TRBD1. CDR1 and CDR2 from the germline V gene are LGHDT and YNNKEL (reference sequence). The CDR3 consists of 16 residues. Trimming cost V 2 bases and J 6 bases; bases outside gene matches: 11.

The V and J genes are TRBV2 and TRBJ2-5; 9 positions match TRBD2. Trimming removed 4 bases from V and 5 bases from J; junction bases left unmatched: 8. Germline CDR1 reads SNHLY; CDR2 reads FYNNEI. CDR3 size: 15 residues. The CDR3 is CASSVGGGAGETQYF. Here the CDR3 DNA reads TGTGCCAGCAGTGTAGGCGGGGGGGCCGGGGAGACCCAGTACTTC.

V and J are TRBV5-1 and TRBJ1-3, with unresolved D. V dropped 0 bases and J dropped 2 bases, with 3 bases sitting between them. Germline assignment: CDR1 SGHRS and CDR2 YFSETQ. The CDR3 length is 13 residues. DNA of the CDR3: TGCGCCAGCAGCTTGGGGGCTGGAAACACCATATATTTT. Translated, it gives CASSLGAGNTIYF.

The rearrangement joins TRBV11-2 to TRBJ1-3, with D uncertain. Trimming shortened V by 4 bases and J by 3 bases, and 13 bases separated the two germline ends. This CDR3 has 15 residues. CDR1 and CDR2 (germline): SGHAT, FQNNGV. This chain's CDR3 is CASSSYSGIGNTIYF. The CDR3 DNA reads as TGTGCCAGCAGCTCCTATTCTGGAATTGGAAACACCATATATTTT.

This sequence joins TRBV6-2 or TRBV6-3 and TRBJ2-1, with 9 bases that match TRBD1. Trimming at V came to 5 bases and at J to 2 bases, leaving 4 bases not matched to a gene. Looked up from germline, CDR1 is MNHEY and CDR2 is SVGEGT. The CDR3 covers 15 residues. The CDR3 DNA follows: TGTGCCAGCAGTCCCCGACAGGGGGCCTACAATGAGCAGTTCTTC. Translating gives CASSPRQGAYNEQFF.

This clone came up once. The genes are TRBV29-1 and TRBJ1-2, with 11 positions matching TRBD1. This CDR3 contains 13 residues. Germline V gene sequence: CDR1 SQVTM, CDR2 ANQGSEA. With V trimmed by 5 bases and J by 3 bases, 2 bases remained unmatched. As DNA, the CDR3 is TGCAGCGTTTGGACAGGGGGCGACTATGGCTACACCTTC. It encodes CSVWTGGDYGYTF.

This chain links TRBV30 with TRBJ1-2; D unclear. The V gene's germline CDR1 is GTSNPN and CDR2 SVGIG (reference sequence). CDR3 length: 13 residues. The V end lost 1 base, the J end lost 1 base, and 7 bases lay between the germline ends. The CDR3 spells CAWSEVYNYGYTF. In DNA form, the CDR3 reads TGTGCCTGGAGTGAGGTGTATAACTATGGCTACACCTTC. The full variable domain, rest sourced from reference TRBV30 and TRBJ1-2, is SQTIHQWPATLVQPVGSPLSLECTVEGTSNPNLYWYRQAAGRGLQLLFYSVGIGQISSEVPQNLSASRPQDRQFILSSKKLLLSDSGFYLCAWSEVYNYGYTFGSGTRLTVV.

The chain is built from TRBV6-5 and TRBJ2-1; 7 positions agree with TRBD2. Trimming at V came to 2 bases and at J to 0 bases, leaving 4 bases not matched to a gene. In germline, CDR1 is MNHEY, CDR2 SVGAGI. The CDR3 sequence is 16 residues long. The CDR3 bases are TGTGCCAGCAGTTACCTAGCGGTGGGCTCCTACAATGAGCAGTTCTTC. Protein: CASSYLAVGSYNEQFF.

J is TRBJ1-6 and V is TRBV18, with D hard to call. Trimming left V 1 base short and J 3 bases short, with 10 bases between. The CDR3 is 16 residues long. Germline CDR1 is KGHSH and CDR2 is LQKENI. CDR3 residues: CASSPLARSYNSPLHF. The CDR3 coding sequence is TGTGCCAGCTCACCACTGGCGCGGAGCTATAATTCACCCCTCCACTTT.